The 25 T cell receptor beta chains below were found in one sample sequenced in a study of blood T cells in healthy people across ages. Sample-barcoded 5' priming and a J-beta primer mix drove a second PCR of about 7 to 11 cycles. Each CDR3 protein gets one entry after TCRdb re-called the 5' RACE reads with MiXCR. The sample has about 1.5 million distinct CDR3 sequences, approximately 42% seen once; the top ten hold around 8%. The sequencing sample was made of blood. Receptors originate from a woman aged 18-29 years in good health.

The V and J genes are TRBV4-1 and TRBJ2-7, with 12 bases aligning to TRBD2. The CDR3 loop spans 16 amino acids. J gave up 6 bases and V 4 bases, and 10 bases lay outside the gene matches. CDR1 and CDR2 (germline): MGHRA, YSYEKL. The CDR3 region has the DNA TGCGCCAGCAGCCGACTAATTGGACTAGCGGGAACCGAGCAGTACTTC. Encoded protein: CASSRLIGLAGTEQYF.

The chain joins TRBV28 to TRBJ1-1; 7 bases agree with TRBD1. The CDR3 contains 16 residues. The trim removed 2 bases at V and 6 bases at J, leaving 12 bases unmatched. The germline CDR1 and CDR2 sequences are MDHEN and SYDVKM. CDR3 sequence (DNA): TGTGCCAGCAGTTTACGTCCGGGACAGAAGACCCCTGAAGCTTTCTTT. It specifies CASSLRPGQKTPEAFF.

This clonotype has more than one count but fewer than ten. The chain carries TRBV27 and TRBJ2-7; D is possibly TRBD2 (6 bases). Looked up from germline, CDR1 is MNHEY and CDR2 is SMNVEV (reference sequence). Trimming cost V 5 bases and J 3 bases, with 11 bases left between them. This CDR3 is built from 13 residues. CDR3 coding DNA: TGTGCCAGCAGTAAGGAGGGGTACTACGAGCAGTACTTC. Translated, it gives CASSKEGYYEQYF.

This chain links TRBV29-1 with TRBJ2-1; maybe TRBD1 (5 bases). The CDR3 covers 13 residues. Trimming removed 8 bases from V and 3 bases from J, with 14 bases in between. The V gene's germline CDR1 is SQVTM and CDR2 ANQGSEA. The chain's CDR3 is CSLRQSGYNEQFF. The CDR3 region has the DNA TGCAGCTTACGACAGTCTGGCTACAATGAGCAGTTCTTC.

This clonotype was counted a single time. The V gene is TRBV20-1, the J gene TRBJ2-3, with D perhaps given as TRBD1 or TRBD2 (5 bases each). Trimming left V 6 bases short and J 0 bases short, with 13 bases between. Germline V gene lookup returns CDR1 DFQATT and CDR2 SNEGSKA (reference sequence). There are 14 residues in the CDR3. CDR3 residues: CSAPGTCSTDTQYF. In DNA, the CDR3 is TGCAGTGCGCCCGGGACCTGCAGCACAGATACGCAGTATTTT.

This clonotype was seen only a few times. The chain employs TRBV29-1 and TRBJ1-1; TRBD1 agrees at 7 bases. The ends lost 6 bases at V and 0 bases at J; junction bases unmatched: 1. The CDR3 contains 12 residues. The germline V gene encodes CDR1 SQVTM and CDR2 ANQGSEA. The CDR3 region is CSVDRVNTEAFF. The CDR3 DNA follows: TGCAGCGTCGACAGGGTGAACACTGAAGCTTTCTTT.

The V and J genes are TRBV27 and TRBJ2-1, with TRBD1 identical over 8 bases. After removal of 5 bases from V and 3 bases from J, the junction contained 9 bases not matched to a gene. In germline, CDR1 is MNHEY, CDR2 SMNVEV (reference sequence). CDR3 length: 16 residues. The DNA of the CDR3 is TGTGCCAGCAGTGCCGACCGGGACAGGTACTACAATGAGCAGTTCTTC. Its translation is CASSADRDRYYNEQFF.

As DNA, the CDR3 is TGCAGCGTCCGGACAGGGGGCTCCTACGAGCAGTACTTC. Translating it yields CSVRTGGSYEQYF. The chain couples TRBV29-1 to TRBJ2-7; 10 positions match TRBD1. CDR1 is SQVTM and CDR2 is ANQGSEA in the germline V gene. The CDR3 length is 13 residues. J was trimmed by 0 bases and V by 6 bases; bases with no gene match: 2.

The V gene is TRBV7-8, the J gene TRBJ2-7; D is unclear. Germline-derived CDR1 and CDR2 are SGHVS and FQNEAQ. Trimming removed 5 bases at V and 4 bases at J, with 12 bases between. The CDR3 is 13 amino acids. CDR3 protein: CASSVGFVYEQYF. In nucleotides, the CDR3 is TGTGCCAGCAGCGTAGGGTTTGTTTACGAGCAGTACTTC.

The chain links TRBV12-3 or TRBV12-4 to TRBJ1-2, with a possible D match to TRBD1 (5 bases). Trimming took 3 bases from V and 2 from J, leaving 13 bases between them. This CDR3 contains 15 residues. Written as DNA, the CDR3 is TGTGCCAGCAGTTTGAGGAGGACAAACAACTATGGCTACACCTTC. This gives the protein CASSLRRTNNYGYTF.

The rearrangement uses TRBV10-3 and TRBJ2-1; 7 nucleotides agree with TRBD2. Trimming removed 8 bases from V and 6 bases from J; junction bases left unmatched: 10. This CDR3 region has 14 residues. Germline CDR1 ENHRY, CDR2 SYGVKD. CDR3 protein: CAISGGRGVNEQFF. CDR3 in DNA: TGTGCCATCTCGGGCGGGAGAGGAGTCAATGAGCAGTTCTTC.

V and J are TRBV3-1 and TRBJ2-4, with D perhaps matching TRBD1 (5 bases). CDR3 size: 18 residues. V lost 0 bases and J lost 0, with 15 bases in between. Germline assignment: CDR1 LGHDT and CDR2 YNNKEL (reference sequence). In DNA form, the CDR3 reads TGTGCCAGCAGCCAAGATACTTTCGCGGACACAGCCAAAAACATTCAGTACTTC. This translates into CASSQDTFADTAKNIQYF.

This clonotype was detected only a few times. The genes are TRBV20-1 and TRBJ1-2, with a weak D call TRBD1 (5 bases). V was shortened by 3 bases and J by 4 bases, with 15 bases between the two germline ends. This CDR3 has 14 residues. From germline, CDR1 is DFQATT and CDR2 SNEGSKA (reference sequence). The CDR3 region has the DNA TGCAGTGCTAGTTCGCCTTCGGGGGTCTATGGCTACACCTTC. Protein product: CSASSPSGVYGYTF.

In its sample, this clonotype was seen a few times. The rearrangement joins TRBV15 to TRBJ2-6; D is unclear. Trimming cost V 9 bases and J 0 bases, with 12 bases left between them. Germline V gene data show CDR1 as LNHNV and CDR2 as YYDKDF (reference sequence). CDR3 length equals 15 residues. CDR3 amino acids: CATTFRRSGANVLTF. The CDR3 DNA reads TGTGCCACGACCTTTCGGCGCTCTGGGGCCAACGTCCTGACTTTC.

The chain's CDR3 is CAITDRTTYEQYF. DNA of the CDR3: TGTGCCATCACCGACAGGACGACCTACGAGCAGTACTTC. V gene TRBV10-3 combines with J gene TRBJ2-7; possible D gene TRBD1, 6 bases. This CDR3 is built from 13 residues. Germline loops: CDR1 ENHRY, CDR2 SYGVKD. The germline V and J ends were trimmed by 7 bases and 2 bases, with 12 bases remaining between them.

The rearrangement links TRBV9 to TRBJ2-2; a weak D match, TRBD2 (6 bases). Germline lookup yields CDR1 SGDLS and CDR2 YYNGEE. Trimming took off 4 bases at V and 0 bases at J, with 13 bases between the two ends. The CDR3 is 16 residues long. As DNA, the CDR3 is TGTGCCAGCAGCCCAACGGAGGGTTCGAACACCGGGGAGCTGTTTTTT. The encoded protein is CASSPTEGSNTGELFF.

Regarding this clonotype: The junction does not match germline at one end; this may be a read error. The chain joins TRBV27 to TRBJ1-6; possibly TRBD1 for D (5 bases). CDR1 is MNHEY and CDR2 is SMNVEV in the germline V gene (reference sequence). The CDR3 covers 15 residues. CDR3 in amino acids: CASSSLTAPNAPLHF. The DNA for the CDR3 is TGTGCCAGCAGTTCTTTGACAGCTCCTAATGCACCCCTCCACTTT.

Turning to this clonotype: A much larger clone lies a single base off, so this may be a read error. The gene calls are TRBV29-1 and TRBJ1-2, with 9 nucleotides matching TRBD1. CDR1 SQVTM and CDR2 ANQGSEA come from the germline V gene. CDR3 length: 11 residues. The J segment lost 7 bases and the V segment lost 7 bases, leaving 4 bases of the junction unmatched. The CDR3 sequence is CSGEQGAGYTF. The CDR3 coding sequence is TGCAGCGGCGAACAGGGGGCTGGCTACACCTTC.

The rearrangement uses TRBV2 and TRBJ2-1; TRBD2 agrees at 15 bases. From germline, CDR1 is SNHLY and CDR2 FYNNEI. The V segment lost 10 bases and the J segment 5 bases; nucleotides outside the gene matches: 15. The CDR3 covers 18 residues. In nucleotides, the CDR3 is TGTGCCACTCAACGGGACAGCTGGACTAGCGGGGGGGACAATGAGCAGTTCTTC. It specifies CATQRDSWTSGGDNEQFF.

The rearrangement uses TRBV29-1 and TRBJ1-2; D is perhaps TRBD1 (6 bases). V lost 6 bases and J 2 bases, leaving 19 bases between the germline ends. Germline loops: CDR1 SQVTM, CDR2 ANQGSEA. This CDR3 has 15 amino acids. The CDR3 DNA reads TGCAGCGTCTTCCCGGCGACAGGTACCAACTATGGCTACACCTTC. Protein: CSVFPATGTNYGYTF.

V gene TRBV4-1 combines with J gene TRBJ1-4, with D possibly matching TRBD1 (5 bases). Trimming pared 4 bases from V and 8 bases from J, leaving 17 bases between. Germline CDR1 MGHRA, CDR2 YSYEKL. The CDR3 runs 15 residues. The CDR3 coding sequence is TGCGCCAGCAGCCCTCAGGGAGTAGCGCACGAAAAACTGTTTTTT. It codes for CASSPQGVAHEKLFF.

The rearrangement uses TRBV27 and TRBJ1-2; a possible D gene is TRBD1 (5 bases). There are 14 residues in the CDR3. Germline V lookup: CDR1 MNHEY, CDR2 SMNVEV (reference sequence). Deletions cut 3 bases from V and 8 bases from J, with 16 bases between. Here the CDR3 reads CASSFQGPPEGYTF. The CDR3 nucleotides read TGTGCCAGCAGTTTCCAGGGCCCTCCGGAGGGCTACACCTTC.

In DNA, the CDR3 is TGCAGTGCGTGGCGGGACGTCAACAATGAGCAGTTCTTC. Amino acids: CSAWRDVNNEQFF. The chain employs TRBV20-1 and TRBJ2-1; D may be TRBD2 (6 bases). The CDR3 has 13 residues. The germline gives CDR1 DFQATT, CDR2 SNEGSKA (reference sequence). The V gene lost 6 bases and the J gene lost 5 bases, with 14 bases spanning the gap.

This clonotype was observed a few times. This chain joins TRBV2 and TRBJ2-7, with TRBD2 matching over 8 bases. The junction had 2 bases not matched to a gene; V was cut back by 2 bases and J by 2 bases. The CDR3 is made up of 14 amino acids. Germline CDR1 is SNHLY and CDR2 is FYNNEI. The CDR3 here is CASSERGGPYEQYF. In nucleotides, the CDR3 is TGTGCCAGCAGTGAACGGGGGGGCCCCTACGAGCAGTACTTC.

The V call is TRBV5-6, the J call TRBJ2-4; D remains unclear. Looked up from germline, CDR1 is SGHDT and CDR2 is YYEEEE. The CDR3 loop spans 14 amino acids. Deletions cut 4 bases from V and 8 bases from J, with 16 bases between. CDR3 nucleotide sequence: TGTGCCAGCAGCCTTTCCATGCCCCAAGACATTCAGTACTTC. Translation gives CASSLSMPQDIQYF. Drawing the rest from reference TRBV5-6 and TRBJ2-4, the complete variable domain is DAGVTQSPTHLIKTRGQQVTLRCSPKSGHDTVSWYQQALGQGPQFIFQYYEEEERQRGNFPDRFSGHQFPNYSSELNVNALLLGDSALYLCASSLSMPQDIQYFGAGTRLSVL.